These T cell receptor beta chains were read from a single sample in a study of identical twins' blood T cells. Each CDR3 protein is one row after TCRdb ran MiXCR on the 5' RACE reads. The sample contains roughly 380,000 distinct CDR3 sequences, more than 25% of which appear only once. The sequenced sample was PBMCs. The receptors were sampled from a woman aged 18 to 55 in good health. CDR3s include the opening cysteine and the closing phenylalanine or tryptophan. The order of the fields is J gene, D gene, V gene, clone size, CDR3 DNA, CDR3 protein. D genes are given only for firm matches. The size field is filled for only some rows; it gives once, few, many or a size class.

>TRBJ2-7|NA|TRBV4-3|few
TGCGCCAGCAGCCGACAACCCACGGACTCCGCCTACGAGCAGTACTTC
CASSRQPTDSAYEQYF
>TRBJ1-5|NA|TRBV5-1|NA
TGCGCCAGCAGCTTGTTCTGGGGAACTAGCGATCAGCCCCAGCATTTT
CASSLFWGTSDQPQHF
>TRBJ2-1|TRBD1|TRBV20-1|many
TGCAGTGCTAGTACGGACAGGAACAATGAGCAGTTCTTC
CSASTDRNNEQFF
>TRBJ1-2|NA|TRBV12-3/TRBV12-4|few
TGTGCCAGCAGTGAATATTTGAGGAGGCACTATGGCTACACCTTC
CASSEYLRRHYGYTF
>TRBJ2-7|NA|TRBV21-1|NA
TGTGCCAGCAGCGAAAAGGGGTTTGGGGGGTACTACGAGCAGTACTTC
CASSEKGFGGYYEQYF
>TRBJ1-2|NA|TRBV9|few
TGTGCCAGCAGCGGAACCGGACTGAGCTATGGCTACACCTTC
CASSGTGLSYGYTF
>TRBJ1-2|NA|TRBV5-5|NA
TGTGCCATCAGCTTGACCGAACCCTATGGCTACACCTTC
CAISLTEPYGYTF
>TRBJ2-1|NA|TRBV29-1|NA
TGCAGCGTCGCCTTCGGGGCACACAATGAGCAGTTCTTC
CSVAFGAHNEQFF
>TRBJ1-1|NA|TRBV18|NA
TGTGCCAGCTTCAAGACTTTTGGGACCACTGAAGCTTTCTTT
CASFKTFGTTEAFF
>TRBJ2-4|NA|TRBV27|few
TGTGCCAGCAGCCCTCGCGAGGGAAACATTCAGTACTTC
CASSPREGNIQYF
>TRBJ1-5|NA|TRBV19|few
TGTGCCAGTAGTATGGGTTTCGGTCAGCCCCAGCATTTT
CASSMGFGQPQHF
>TRBJ1-2|NA|TRBV20-1|NA
TGCAGTGCTAGAGATTCGGCGAACTATGGCTACACCTTC
CSARDSANYGYTF
>TRBJ1-1|NA|TRBV29-1|many
TGCAGCGTGGGGGACGAAAAGACTGAAGCTTTCTTT
CSVGDEKTEAFF
>TRBJ2-2|TRBD2|TRBV7-9|NA
TGTGCCAGCCAGAGCGGGAAAGTCGGGGAGCTGTTTTTT
CASQSGKVGELFF
>TRBJ1-1|NA|TRBV11-2|many
TGTGCCAGCAGCTTACAGGGACCGAACACTGAAGCTTTCTTT
CASSLQGPNTEAFF
>TRBJ2-1|NA|TRBV10-2|NA
TGCGCCAGCAGTGAGTCTCTGGTAATGGGCAATGAGCAGTTCTTC
CASSESLVMGNEQFF
>TRBJ2-3|NA|TRBV20-1|NA
TGCAGTGCTAGAGTGGGAGGAGAAGGTACGCAGTATTTT
CSARVGGEGTQYF
>TRBJ1-2|NA|TRBV6-4|once
TGTGCCAGCAGTGACTCCACAGAATCCTATGGCTACACCTTC
CASSDSTESYGYTF
>TRBJ1-1|TRBD1|TRBV20-1|NA
TGCAGTGCTGGGGGAGACAGGGTAACTGAAGCTTTCTTT
CSAGGDRVTEAFF
>TRBJ1-1|NA|TRBV18|NA
TGTGCCAGCTCAACAGGGAGGCAAACTGAAGCTTTCTTT
CASSTGRQTEAFF
>TRBJ1-6|TRBD1|TRBV30|NA
TGTGCCTGGATAAAGGGGGCCAGGAATAATTCACCCCTCCACTTT
CAWIKGARNNSPLHF
>TRBJ1-1|NA|TRBV2|NA
TGTGCCAGCAGTGAATTTGCGGGCGAAGCTTTCTTT
CASSEFAGEAFF
>TRBJ1-6|NA|TRBV5-1|few
TGCGCCAGCAGCGGAAACAAGCCCCCCCTCCACTTT
CASSGNKPPLHF
>TRBJ2-1|NA|TRBV20-1|many
TGCAGTGCTAGTTCCGGGTACGAGCAGTTCTTC
CSASSGYEQFF
>TRBJ1-5|NA|TRBV19|NA
TGTGCCAGTAGACAGGGTATGGGTAATCAGCCCCAGCATTTT
CASRQGMGNQPQHF
>TRBJ2-1|TRBD1|TRBV20-1|few
TGCAGTCGAACCCGGGACAGTAACAATGAGCAGTTCTTC
CSRTRDSNNEQFF